This TCR beta chain is drawn from a study of blood T cells in healthy people across ages. Findings of the study overall: Expanded clonotype changes were possibly confounded by unknown donor CMV status. What prevented conclusive comparison of naive and antigen-experienced cells was that PBMCs were unsorted.

To note about this clonotype: Its target is unknown.

The V and J ends lost 3 bases and 8 bases respectively, with 11 bases between them. The CDR3 spans 13 residues. The use of a sample-barcoded 5' primer and a J-beta primer mix characterized a second PCR of roughly 6 to 12 cycles. TCRdb re-analysed the 5' RACE reads in MiXCR, keeping a single row per CDR3 protein. This table holds around 1,000,000 distinct CDR3 sequences, approximately 25% found once. These data are also associated with another study on T cells of mothers and their children. That investigation notes: Second-round PCR products received sample barcodes and 2-4 random nucleotides from the M1S primer.

Sequenced input: blood. The origin of this receptor is a girl aged 2-10 years in good health. This chain links TRBV12-3 or TRBV12-4 with TRBJ1-5, with a tentative D call TRBD1 (5 bases). The CDR3 region is CASSFAGVEPQHF. DNA of the CDR3: TGTGCCAGCAGTTTTGCGGGGGTAGAGCCCCAGCATTTT.